This T cell receptor beta chain was documented in a study of early T cells in non-severe SARS-CoV-2 infection. For the study at large: Chains were not paired, and sequencing was done on bulk RNA from unsorted whole blood.

Overall study findings and caveats: In VDJdb matching, anti-spike CD8 responses were favored while private and CD4 specificities went missing.

Individual cDNA molecules received unique molecular identifiers during library preparation. From the 5' RACE reads, TCRdb called clonotypes with MiXCR, one entry per CDR3 protein. The sample yields tens of thousands of distinct CDR3 sequences, around 8.5% seen once. This clonotype was picked up many times. The antigen is not known. The CDR3 is 23 amino acids. Germline CDR1 and CDR2: SGHTA and FQGTGA. V gave up 5 bases and J gave up 4 bases, with 36 bases separating them. The V and J genes are TRBV7-3 and TRBJ1-6; D possibly corresponds to TRBD1 (6 bases). The clonotype was recovered from an adult who was a healthcare worker with PCR-confirmed SARS-CoV-2 infection or an uninfected control (not recorded which). The sequenced sample was whole blood. CDR3 in amino acids: CASSTKLAGSGGPHTPYNSPLHF. Written as DNA, the CDR3 is TGTGCCAGCAGCACAAAACTGGCGGGAAGCGGGGGGCCGCACACGCCGTATAATTCACCCCTCCACTTT.